A selection of T cell receptor beta chains follows, all from one sample in a study of neurological immune-mediated disorders. TCRdb analysed the 5' RACE reads with MiXCR anew, one entry per CDR3 protein. The sample yields more than 40,000 distinct CDR3 sequences, 2.5% to 3.5% seen once. Sequencing used PBMCs. Receptors originate from a woman between 45 and 60 years old with multiple sclerosis. CDR3s include the opening cysteine and the closing phenylalanine or tryptophan. Fields, in order: CDR3 protein, CDR3 DNA, D gene, J gene, clone size, V gene. A D gene is named only where the DNA matches it firmly. Clone size is shown for a subset of rows, as once, few, many or a class of expanded clone.

CDR3 protein: CASSFREGGTDTQYF; CDR3 DNA: TGTGCCAGCAGCTTTAGGGAGGGGGGAACAGATACGCAGTATTTT; D gene: -; J gene: TRBJ2-3; clone size: many; V gene: TRBV7-8
CDR3 protein: CSARDPSGESTGELFF; CDR3 DNA: TGCAGTGCTAGAGATCCTAGCGGAGAGAGTACCGGGGAGCTGTTTTTT; D gene: TRBD2; J gene: TRBJ2-2; clone size: many; V gene: TRBV20-1
CDR3 protein: CSARVSDRLMNTEAFF; CDR3 DNA: TGCAGTGCTAGAGTCTCGGACAGACTAATGAACACTGAAGCTTTCTTT; D gene: -; J gene: TRBJ1-1; clone size: many; V gene: TRBV20-1
CDR3 protein: CASSPAASGYNEQFF; CDR3 DNA: TGCGCCAGCAGTCCTGCGGCTAGCGGGTACAATGAGCAGTTCTTC; D gene: TRBD2; J gene: TRBJ2-1; clone size: many; V gene: TRBV5-1
CDR3 protein: CASSPLREAGELFF; CDR3 DNA: TGTGCCAGCAGCCCCTTAAGGGAGGCTGGGGAGCTGTTTTTT; D gene: -; J gene: TRBJ2-2; clone size: many; V gene: TRBV7-2
CDR3 protein: CASSAGGTSGGNTDTQYF; CDR3 DNA: TGTGCCAGCAGCGCAGGGGGGACTAGCGGGGGAAACACAGATACGCAGTATTTT; D gene: TRBD2; J gene: TRBJ2-3; clone size: many; V gene: TRBV7-2
CDR3 protein: CATTSGLTDTQYF; CDR3 DNA: TGTGCCACAACTAGCGGCCTCACAGATACGCAGTATTTT; D gene: TRBD2; J gene: TRBJ2-3; clone size: many; V gene: TRBV28
CDR3 protein: CAIRGGASDTQYF; CDR3 DNA: TGTGCCATCAGGGGGGGGGCCTCAGATACGCAGTATTTT; D gene: -; J gene: TRBJ2-3; clone size: many; V gene: TRBV3-1
CDR3 protein: CASSPDGTNYGYTF; CDR3 DNA: TGCGCCAGCAGCCCCGACGGAACTAACTATGGCTACACCTTC; D gene: -; J gene: TRBJ1-2; clone size: many; V gene: TRBV5-1
CDR3 protein: CSALRGTSGVTDTQYF; CDR3 DNA: TGCAGTGCTCTACGGGGAACTAGCGGGGTCACAGATACGCAGTATTTT; D gene: TRBD2; J gene: TRBJ2-3; clone size: many; V gene: TRBV20-1
CDR3 protein: CASSQDHLQGGTDTQYF; CDR3 DNA: TGTGCCAGCAGCCAAGATCATCTACAGGGGGGAACAGATACGCAGTATTTT; D gene: TRBD1; J gene: TRBJ2-3; clone size: many; V gene: TRBV4-2
CDR3 protein: CASSFLSLGESPYEQYF; CDR3 DNA: TGTGCCAGCAGTTTCCTATCCCTCGGGGAATCCCCCTACGAGCAGTACTTC; D gene: -; J gene: TRBJ2-7; clone size: many; V gene: TRBV12-3/TRBV12-4
CDR3 protein: CASRRGGTEAFF; CDR3 DNA: TGTGCCAGCCGGAGAGGTGGGACTGAAGCTTTCTTT; D gene: -; J gene: TRBJ1-1; clone size: many; V gene: TRBV11-1
CDR3 protein: CSANRERNGYTF; CDR3 DNA: TGCAGTGCTAACAGAGAACGGAATGGCTACACCTTC; D gene: -; J gene: TRBJ1-2; clone size: many; V gene: TRBV20-1
CDR3 protein: CASATPQGQQAGANVLTF; CDR3 DNA: TGTGCCAGCGCCACACCCCAGGGACAGCAAGCTGGGGCCAACGTCCTGACTTTC; D gene: TRBD1; J gene: TRBJ2-6; clone size: many; V gene: TRBV7-9
CDR3 protein: CASSPNPGQDNEKLFF; CDR3 DNA: TGCGCCAGCAGCCCTAACCCGGGACAGGATAATGAAAAACTGTTTTTT; D gene: TRBD1; J gene: TRBJ1-4; clone size: many; V gene: TRBV5-1
CDR3 protein: CASSLGQGREKLFF; CDR3 DNA: TGTGCCAGCAGCTTAGGACAGGGGAGGGAAAAACTGTTTTTT; D gene: TRBD1; J gene: TRBJ1-4; clone size: many; V gene: TRBV7-8
CDR3 protein: CASSVLLRTGRPTDTQYF; CDR3 DNA: TGTGCCAGCAGTGTATTACTCCGGACAGGGCGACCCACAGATACGCAGTATTTT; D gene: TRBD1; J gene: TRBJ2-3; clone size: many; V gene: TRBV6-1
CDR3 protein: CASSIDKSSYEQYF; CDR3 DNA: TGCGCCAGCAGCATTGACAAGAGCTCCTACGAGCAGTACTTC; D gene: -; J gene: TRBJ2-7; clone size: many; V gene: TRBV5-1
CDR3 protein: CSADSPRGPDTQYF; CDR3 DNA: TGCAGTGCTGATAGCCCCCGGGGCCCAGATACGCAGTATTTT; D gene: -; J gene: TRBJ2-3; clone size: many; V gene: TRBV20-1
CDR3 protein: CATGKVLQETQYF; CDR3 DNA: TGTGCCACGGGTAAAGTACTCCAAGAGACCCAGTACTTC; D gene: -; J gene: TRBJ2-5; clone size: few; V gene: TRBV28
CDR3 protein: CASTGGSHSTDTQYF; CDR3 DNA: TGCGCCAGCACTGGGGGGAGCCACAGCACAGATACGCAGTATTTT; D gene: -; J gene: TRBJ2-3; clone size: many; V gene: TRBV5-1
CDR3 protein: CSALSGVGNSPLHF; CDR3 DNA: TGCAGTGCCCTATCTGGGGTAGGGAATTCACCCCTCCACTTT; D gene: -; J gene: TRBJ1-6; clone size: many; V gene: TRBV20-1
CDR3 protein: CASSLTTAGVRNEQFF; CDR3 DNA: TGTGCCAGCAGCTTAACCACAGCGGGAGTCAGGAATGAGCAGTTCTTC; D gene: TRBD2; J gene: TRBJ2-1; clone size: many; V gene: TRBV7-3
CDR3 protein: CASHRGGRGTGELFF; CDR3 DNA: TGTGCCAGCCACCGCGGGGGGAGGGGGACCGGGGAGCTGTTTTTT; D gene: TRBD2; J gene: TRBJ2-2; clone size: -; V gene: TRBV6-5
CDR3 protein: CSARGNSPLHF; CDR3 DNA: TGCAGTGCTAGGGGTAATTCACCCCTCCACTTT; D gene: -; J gene: TRBJ1-6; clone size: many; V gene: TRBV20-1
CDR3 protein: CATSREPAGRPGDTQYF; CDR3 DNA: TGTGCCACCAGCAGAGAGCCAGCGGGGAGACCGGGGGATACGCAGTATTTT; D gene: TRBD2; J gene: TRBJ2-3; clone size: many; V gene: TRBV15
CDR3 protein: CASSLVLTSRGETQYF; CDR3 DNA: TGTGCCAGCAGCTTAGTCCTAACCTCCCGCGGGGAGACCCAGTACTTC; D gene: -; J gene: TRBJ2-5; clone size: many; V gene: TRBV7-9
CDR3 protein: CASSLRWGRTDTQYF; CDR3 DNA: TGTGCCAGCAGCCTCCGGTGGGGGCGCACAGATACGCAGTATTTT; D gene: -; J gene: TRBJ2-3; clone size: many; V gene: TRBV7-2
CDR3 protein: CASSLKDRNTEAFF; CDR3 DNA: TGCGCCAGCAGCTTGAAGGACAGAAACACTGAAGCTTTCTTT; D gene: -; J gene: TRBJ1-1; clone size: many; V gene: TRBV5-1
CDR3 protein: CASSSAGGPYNEQFF; CDR3 DNA: TGCGCCAGCAGCTCCGCGGGGGGACCCTACAATGAGCAGTTCTTC; D gene: TRBD2; J gene: TRBJ2-1; clone size: many; V gene: TRBV5-1
CDR3 protein: CASSPVVQNTKAFF; CDR3 DNA: TGTGCCAGCAGCCCGGTAGTGCAGAACACTAAAGCTTTCTTT; D gene: -; J gene: TRBJ1-1; clone size: -; V gene: TRBV3-1
CDR3 protein: CASTNGAGETQYF; CDR3 DNA: TGTGCCAGCACCAACGGGGCAGGAGAGACCCAGTACTTC; D gene: -; J gene: TRBJ2-5; clone size: many; V gene: TRBV12-3/TRBV12-4
CDR3 protein: CASSSRGRGSTNIQYF; CDR3 DNA: TGTGCCAGCAGCTCTAGGGGGCGGGGCTCCACGAACATTCAGTACTTC; D gene: -; J gene: TRBJ2-4; clone size: many; V gene: TRBV7-8
CDR3 protein: CASRYGAGVGNEQFF; CDR3 DNA: TGTGCCAGCAGATACGGGGCGGGAGTAGGTAATGAGCAGTTCTTC; D gene: TRBD2; J gene: TRBJ2-1; clone size: many; V gene: TRBV7-2
CDR3 protein: CASSQASGGGWETQYF; CDR3 DNA: TGTGCCAGCAGCCAAGCGTCAGGCGGTGGGTGGGAGACCCAGTACTTC; D gene: -; J gene: TRBJ2-5; clone size: many; V gene: TRBV4-2
CDR3 protein: CASSPGLAGPYNEQFF; CDR3 DNA: TGCGCCAGCAGCCCTGGACTAGCGGGACCTTACAATGAGCAGTTCTTC; D gene: TRBD2; J gene: TRBJ2-1; clone size: many; V gene: TRBV5-1